One and the same sample provided the 9 T cell receptor beta chains below, sequenced in a study of blood T cell repertoires in COVID-19. Libraries were prepared by immunoSEQ multiplex PCR; TCRdb keeps only in-frame clonotypes and omits some of them. Found here are 30,000 to 35,000 clones, approximately 80% of them singletons; the top ten hold under 35%. The sample was peripheral blood. The source is an older man with acute or convalescent COVID-19.

This clone was found a few times. This CDR3 reads CASSYSRGFEAFF. The CDR3 DNA sequence: TGTGCCAGCAGTTACTCACGGGGATTTGAAGCTTTCTTT. V and J are TRBV6-5 and TRBJ1-1, with unresolved D. V lost 0 bases and J 7 bases, leaving 9 bases between the germline ends. The CDR3 runs 13 residues. The V gene's germline CDR1 is MNHEY and CDR2 SVGAGI.

J is TRBJ2-1 and V is TRBV6-2 or TRBV6-3; D may be TRBD2 (6 bases). The CDR3 has 15 residues. Germline-derived CDR1 and CDR2 are MNHEY and SVGEGT. With 0 bases removed from V and 7 bases from J, the gap between germline ends came to 13 bases. The CDR3: CASSYSGTSSNEQFF. The CDR3 DNA follows: TGTGCCAGCAGTTACTCCGGGACTTCCTCGAATGAGCAGTTCTTC.

The J gene is TRBJ2-2, the V gene TRBV30; the match to TRBD1 covers 7 bases. The length of the CDR3 is 14 residues. With 7 bases clipped from V and 0 bases from J, the junction kept 5 bases outside the gene matches. Germline V gene data show CDR1 as GTSNPN and CDR2 as SVGIG (reference sequence). The CDR3 nucleotides are TGTGCCTATACCGGGACAGCGAACACCGGGGAGCTGTTTTTT. Its translation: CAYTGTANTGELFF.

The chain is built from TRBV2 and TRBJ2-5, with a possible D match to TRBD2 (6 bases). V was cut by 7 bases and J by 3 bases, with 6 bases left in between. Germline loops: CDR1 SNHLY, CDR2 FYNNEI. The CDR3 length is 11 residues. CDR3 amino acids: CASTGEETQYF. The CDR3 nucleotides read TGTGCCAGCACGGGGGAAGAGACCCAGTACTTC.

This chain joins TRBV5-4 and TRBJ2-1; D is perhaps TRBD2 (5 bases). Germline CDR1 SGHNT, CDR2 YYREEE (reference sequence). V lost 0 bases and J 7 bases, leaving 14 bases between the germline ends. CDR3 length: 15 residues. CDR3 DNA sequence: TGTGCCAGCAGCTTGGATAAAGCGGAGATTAATGAGCAGTTCTTC. The encoded protein is CASSLDKAEINEQFF. Based on the CDR3 plus reference TRBV5-4 and TRBJ2-1, the full variable domain is ETGVTQSPTHLIKTRGQQVTLRCSSQSGHNTVSWYQQALGQGPQFIFQYYREEENGRGNFPPRFSGLQFPNYSSELNVNALELDDSALYLCASSLDKAEINEQFFGPGTRLTVL.

The count of this clone is one. This chain connects TRBV2 to TRBJ1-3, with 9 bases matching TRBD1. CDR1 and CDR2 from the germline V gene are SNHLY and FYNNEI. CDR3 length: 13 residues. Germline trimming cut 5 bases from V and 4 bases from J; bases unmatched to any gene: 0. The CDR3 DNA reads as TGTGCCAGCAGTACAGGGGGCGGAAACACCATATATTTT. Amino acid sequence: CASSTGGGNTIYF. The full variable domain, its missing parts supplied by reference TRBV2 and TRBJ1-3, is EPEVTQTPSHQVTQMGQEVILRCVPISNHLYFYWYRQILGQKVEFLVSFYNNEISEKSEIFDDQFSVERPDGSNFTLKIRSTKLEDSAMYFCASSTGGGNTIYFGEGSWLTVV.

This chain connects TRBV19 to TRBJ2-2; TRBD1 matches 10 bases. Per germline, CDR1 LNHDA and CDR2 SQIVND (reference sequence). Germline trimming cut 5 bases from V and 5 bases from J; bases unmatched to any gene: 14. The CDR3 has 18 amino acids. CDR3 loop: CASSARRQGALITGELFF. The CDR3 bases are TGTGCCAGTAGTGCCAGGAGACAGGGGGCGCTGATTACCGGGGAGCTGTTTTTT.

This clone showed up just a few times. The J gene is TRBJ2-2, the V gene TRBV4-2; perhaps TRBD2 as D (5 bases). CDR3 size: 16 residues. Per the germline V gene, CDR1 is LGHNA and CDR2 is YNFKEQ. Trimming pared 1 base from V and 6 bases from J, leaving 15 bases between. In DNA form, the CDR3 reads TGTGCCAGCAGCCAAGGGACTGGGTTTTACGCCGGGGAGCTGTTTTTT. This translates into CASSQGTGFYAGELFF.

This clone is a singleton in its sample. The chain carries TRBV11-3 and TRBJ2-3, with TRBD2 as a possible D gene (5 bases). Germline V gene sequence: CDR1 SGHNT, CDR2 YENEEA. V was trimmed by 3 bases and J by 6 bases, leaving 10 bases between them. The CDR3 has 13 residues. CDR3 sequence: CASSFRGGDTQYF. The CDR3 nucleotides read TGTGCCAGCAGCTTTCGAGGCGGGGATACGCAGTATTTT. Drawing the rest from reference TRBV11-3 and TRBJ2-3, the complete variable domain is EAGVVQSPRYKIIEKKQPVAFWCNPISGHNTLYWYLQNLGQGPELLIRYENEEAVDDSQLPKDRFSAERLKGVDSTLKIQPAELGDSAVYLCASSFRGGDTQYFGPGTRLTVL.